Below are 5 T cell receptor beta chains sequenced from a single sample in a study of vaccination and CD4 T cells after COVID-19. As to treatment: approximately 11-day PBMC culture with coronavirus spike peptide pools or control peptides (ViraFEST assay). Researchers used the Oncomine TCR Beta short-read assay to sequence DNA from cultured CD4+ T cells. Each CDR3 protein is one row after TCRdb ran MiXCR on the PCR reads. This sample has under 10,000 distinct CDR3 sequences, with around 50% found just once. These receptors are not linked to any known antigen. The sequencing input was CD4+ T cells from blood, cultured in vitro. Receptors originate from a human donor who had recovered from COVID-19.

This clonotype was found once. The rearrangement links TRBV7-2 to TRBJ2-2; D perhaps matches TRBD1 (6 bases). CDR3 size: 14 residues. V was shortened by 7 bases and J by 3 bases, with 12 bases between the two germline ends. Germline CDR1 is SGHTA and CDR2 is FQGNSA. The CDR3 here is CASNRAGYTGELFF. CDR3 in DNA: TGTGCCAGCAACAGGGCAGGTTACACCGGGGAGCTGTTTTTT.

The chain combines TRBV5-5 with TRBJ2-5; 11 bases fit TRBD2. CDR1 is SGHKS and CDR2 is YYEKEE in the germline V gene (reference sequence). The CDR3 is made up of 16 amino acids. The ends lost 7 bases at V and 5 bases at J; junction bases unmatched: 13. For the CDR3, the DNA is TGTGCCAGCGTAGCGGGGGGGTCCAATTGGGGGGAGACCCAGTACTTC. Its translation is CASVAGGSNWGETQYF.

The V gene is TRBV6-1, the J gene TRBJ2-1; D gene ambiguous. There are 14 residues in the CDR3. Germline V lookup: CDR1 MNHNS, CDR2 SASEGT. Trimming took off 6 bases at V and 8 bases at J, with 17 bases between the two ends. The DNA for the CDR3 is TGTGCCAGCAGACCACCCACCCTCGGCGATGAGCAGTTCTTC. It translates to CASRPPTLGDEQFF.

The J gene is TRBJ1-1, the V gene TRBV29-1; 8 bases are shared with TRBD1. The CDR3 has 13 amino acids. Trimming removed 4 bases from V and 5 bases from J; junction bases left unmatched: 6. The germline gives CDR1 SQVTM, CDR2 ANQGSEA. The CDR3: CSVADRGRTEAFF. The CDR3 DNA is TGCAGCGTTGCCGACAGGGGTAGGACTGAAGCTTTCTTT.

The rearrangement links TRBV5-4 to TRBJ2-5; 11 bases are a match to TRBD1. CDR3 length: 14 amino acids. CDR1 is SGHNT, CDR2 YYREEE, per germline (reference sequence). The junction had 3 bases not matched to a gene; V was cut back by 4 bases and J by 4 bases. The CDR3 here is CASSQDRGLETQYF. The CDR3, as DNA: TGTGCCAGCAGCCAGGACAGGGGGCTAGAGACCCAGTACTTC.